The T cell receptor beta chain described here comes from a study of blood T cell repertoires in COVID-19. Whole-study context: Material from acute and convalescent COVID-19 was sourced from the United States, Italy and Spain.

Sequenced by immunoSEQ multiplex PCR; TCRdb stores in-frame clones only, minus some. Of about 87,000 clones listed, roughly 88% are singletons. Sequencing input: peripheral blood. The TCR sequence derives from an elderly woman with COVID-19, enrolled during active disease.

CDR3 nucleotide sequence: TGCGCCAGCAGCCAAGATAGGGCAGGAGGACACTATGGCTACACCTTC. Encoded protein: CASSQDRAGGHYGYTF. This chain links TRBV4-3 with TRBJ1-2; D is ambiguous. The CDR3 spans 16 residues. V lost 0 bases and J 3 bases, leaving 14 bases between the germline ends. Germline CDR1 is LGHNA and CDR2 is YSLEER.